This T cell receptor beta chain was sequenced during a study of OX40 agonist ivuxolimab in advanced cancers. Overall study results and limits: Dosing at 0.1 to 3.0 mg/kg was accompanied by clonal expansion of CD4+ and CD8+ blood T cells by week 6.

Comments on this clone: What it binds is unknown.

Here immunoSEQ multiplex PCR was the method, and the copy in TCRdb shows in-frame clones only, minus some. The table shows about 82,000 clones, with 86% occurring only once. The germline gives CDR1 SGHTA, CDR2 FQGNSA. Trimming removed 2 bases from V and 1 base from J; junction bases left unmatched: 5. This CDR3 has 15 amino acids. The chain links TRBV7-2 to TRBJ2-7; 7 bases are shared with TRBD2. This TCR was sampled from an adult with an advanced solid tumor such as melanoma, head and neck, liver or kidney cancer. The source material was CD4+ or CD8+ T cells sorted from blood, sampled in a trial of the OX40 agonist ivuxolimab. As DNA, the CDR3 is TGTGCCAGCAGCTTATGGCCCGGGGGGTCCTACGAGCAGTACTTC. It is translated as CASSLWPGGSYEQYF.